Listed below are T cell receptor beta chains from one sample, sequenced in a study of T cells in localized non-small cell lung cancer. Assay: immunoSEQ multiplex PCR; the TCRdb copy retains only in-frame clones and omits some. The sample records 50,000 to 75,000 clones, approximately 90% being singletons. Sequencing used peripheral blood, obtained before any cancer treatment. The receptors were gathered from a man between 40 and 70 years old with stage I squamous cell lung carcinoma. The CDR3 runs from the conserved cysteine through the conserved F or W. Fields, in order: D gene, CDR3 length, J gene, V gene, CDR3 protein. A D gene is named only where the DNA matches it firmly.

D gene: NA
CDR3 length: 13
J gene: TRBJ1-5
V gene: TRBV6-5
CDR3 protein: CASRQGLGQPQHF

D gene: NA
CDR3 length: 14
J gene: TRBJ1-3
V gene: TRBV25-1
CDR3 protein: CATQAADSGNTIYF

D gene: NA
CDR3 length: 16
J gene: TRBJ2-1
V gene: TRBV5-1
CDR3 protein: CASSPQGRGLYNEQFF

D gene: NA
CDR3 length: 15
J gene: TRBJ2-7
V gene: TRBV4-1
CDR3 protein: CASSQVGTAYYEQYF

D gene: NA
CDR3 length: 13
J gene: TRBJ1-5
V gene: TRBV14
CDR3 protein: CASSLQHGQPQHF

D gene: NA
CDR3 length: 13
J gene: TRBJ2-1
V gene: TRBV19
CDR3 protein: CASSSGSNNEQFF

D gene: TRBD1
CDR3 length: 16
J gene: TRBJ1-3
V gene: TRBV14
CDR3 protein: CASSARGQRNGNTIYF

D gene: NA
CDR3 length: 14
J gene: TRBJ1-5
V gene: TRBV28
CDR3 protein: CASTKGRPLGPQHF

D gene: NA
CDR3 length: 13
J gene: TRBJ2-1
V gene: TRBV11-2
CDR3 protein: CASSRGPYNEQFF

D gene: NA
CDR3 length: 15
J gene: TRBJ2-1
V gene: TRBV5-4
CDR3 protein: CASSLVKSGGNEQFF

D gene: NA
CDR3 length: 15
J gene: TRBJ2-1
V gene: TRBV5-4
CDR3 protein: CASSSSGPSYNEQFF

D gene: NA
CDR3 length: 13
J gene: TRBJ1-2
V gene: TRBV30
CDR3 protein: CAWSVGDRRGYTF

D gene: TRBD2
CDR3 length: 15
J gene: TRBJ2-1
V gene: TRBV11-1
CDR3 protein: CASSLAPGAGNEQFF

D gene: TRBD2
CDR3 length: 16
J gene: TRBJ2-1
V gene: TRBV4-1
CDR3 protein: CASSQEGGPLAGEQFF

D gene: NA
CDR3 length: 13
J gene: TRBJ2-1
V gene: TRBV5-1
CDR3 protein: CASSLGEVNEQFF

D gene: TRBD2
CDR3 length: 14
J gene: TRBJ2-1
V gene: TRBV11-1
CDR3 protein: CASSFTSGYNEQFF

D gene: NA
CDR3 length: 16
J gene: TRBJ2-1
V gene: TRBV19
CDR3 protein: CASSTPLRGTYNEQFF